This T cell receptor beta chain was documented in a study of identifying expanded T cells in peripheral blood (dated by TCRdb to about 2019). General notes on the study: Separate aliquots of the same genomic DNA pool were sequenced to produce technical replicates, and four replicates were compared in pairs.

No immune events such as infections were documented for the healthy donors during the collection period. Healthy-donor blood repertoires served as a training cohort to calibrate time-dependent variance in a beta-binomial model of T-cell clone differential abundance. The training cohort was composed of 10 or so healthy donors, 3 female and 7 male. The donors were between roughly 25 and 70 years old, with an average age of roughly 40 years. Whole blood, obtained from a commercial supplier, was collected from each healthy donor at three time points spaced around 2 weeks apart. Genomic DNA was extracted from unsorted whole blood for immunosequencing. TCRbeta CDR3 regions were profiled with the immunoSEQ Assay using bias-controlled multiplex PCR amplification of genomic DNA. For the original study's pipeline: To quantify the absolute abundance of each unique TCRbeta CDR3 region, the sequences were collapsed and filtered. Two models were used to test differential abundance: a binomial model (Fisher-equivalent) and a beta-binomial model that adds time-dependent variance fitted from healthy donors. Clones with fewer than 5 combined templates were removed, and a clone was called differentially abundant if the clone's Benjamini-Hochberg FDR was below 0.01. The form v = (b*log(k)+a)^2 was used to model beta-binomial variance as a function of total template count across the two samples. TCRdb re-hosts the immuneACCESS table, in-frame sequences only. Its copies lack some clones; in the studies checked, an unresolved V gene accounts for under half of them, and the cause for the rest is not known. From that table come the V and J calls and clone size; the DNA was used to work out D and trimming. This sample is represented by approximately 140,000 clones; 65% to 90% of them were singletons. About 8% of the sample lies in the top ten.

The investigation overall reported the following: For all healthy donors, the variance in clone template counts between roughly 2-week samples rose significantly as total template count increased. Approximately 1.2 differentially abundant clones were flagged by the binomial model between technical replicates, whereas about 16 and 19 were flagged over approximately two weeks and four weeks, respectively. The authors expected that biological variance in healthy repertoires might rise further over much longer intervals, such as months to years. Both the number of clones called differentially abundant and the false-positive rate were significantly reduced by the beta-binomial model across all healthy-donor time intervals.

CDR1 is given as MDHEN and CDR2 as SYDVKM, both from the germline V gene. V has 8 bases trimmed and J has 6 bases trimmed; junction bases matching no gene number 19. Including the terminal cysteine and phenylalanine, the CDR3 comprises 16 residues. Only the CDR3 portion is preserved as DNA: 48 bases, with reading frame beginning at the first base. With regard to this clone: It lacks a known antigen. Per-nucleotide qualities are absent, and no much larger clonotype sits a single base away.

The receptor was isolated from a person aged 18 to 70 in good health. The sequence is built from TRBV28 and TRBJ2-7, and 7 bases in between align with TRBD2. The sequencing input was blood. The CDR3 in this case is CASGEGSGLGRAEQYF. The DNA sequence follows: TGTGCCAGCGGGGAGGGCTCCGGGCTTGGAAGGGCCGAGCAGTACTTC.